The rows below give T cell receptor beta chains drawn from one sample of a study of blood T cell repertoires in COVID-19. Sequenced by immunoSEQ multiplex PCR; TCRdb stores in-frame clones only, minus some. The table lists about 180,000 clones, about 88% of them singletons, with about 9.4% in the top ten. Sequenced input: PBMCs or T cells enriched from blood (not recorded which). All receptors derive from a young woman who had recovered from COVID-19. Each CDR3 is given with its conserved first and last residue. Size values are once, few and many counts, or a class for expanded clones, and some rows have none.

clone_size	v_call	cdr3_aa
.	TRBV6-5	CASSRNSRDEQYF
.	TRBV30	CAWSQEMNTEAFF
.	TRBV5-4	CASSPKGGRGNGELFF
.	TRBV18	CASSPPGQVKETQYF
once	TRBV7-6	CASRSQGELFF
.	TRBV21-1	CASSLETAYEQYF
.	TRBV15	CATRLISGGKSEQYF
.	TRBV10-3	CAITALMQGEAFF
.	TRBV7-2	CASSLALPSGTGELFF
few	TRBV7-8	CASSPEEGSNIQYF
.	TRBV15	CATSRVRAYTGELFF
.	TRBV14	CASSQDPKREGWQEEQFF
.	TRBV10-2	CASSPGTGRSNQPQHF
.	TRBV4-1	CASSRTIGTVRETQYF